This TCR beta chain is drawn from a study of blood T cell repertoires in COVID-19. About the study: The samples span acute and convalescent COVID-19 from the United States, Italy and Spain. PBMCs, B-cell-depleted T cells, or T cells were the source of the cDNA or gDNA that made up the material.

Libraries were prepared by immunoSEQ multiplex PCR; TCRdb keeps only in-frame clonotypes and omits some of them. In the table there are 250,000 to 400,000 clones, almost 90% of which are singletons. The CDR3 sequence is 15 residues long. Trimming took off 1 base at V and 2 bases at J, with 11 bases between the two ends. Germline CDR1 SEHNR, CDR2 FQNEAQ (reference sequence). The receptor was derived from a woman aged 25 to 39 with COVID-19, enrolled during active disease. The chain carries TRBV7-9 and TRBJ2-5, with D possibly matching TRBD1 (6 bases). Sequencing was performed on peripheral blood. CDR3 sequence reads: CASSLGQGKQETQYF. CDR3 DNA sequence: TGTGCCAGCAGCTTAGGTCAGGGGAAGCAAGAGACCCAGTACTTC.